The 17 T cell receptor beta chains below come from one sample, sequenced in a study of post-analysis software for immune sequencing data. Findings and limits, study-wide: Patients showed TRBV5-6, TRBV5-1 and TRBV20-1 among 4 or 5 TRBV segments more frequent than in controls.

The TCR beta cDNA libraries contained unique molecular identifiers. TCRdb called the PCR reads again in MiXCR, with one record for every CDR3 protein. The sample carries under 650,000 distinct CDR3 sequences, roughly 47% recorded once. Their target antigens are unknown. Specimen: blood. The receptors here all came from a girl aged 5 to 17 with multiple sclerosis.

This sequence joins TRBV12-3 or TRBV12-4 and TRBJ2-7; TRBD2 agrees at 7 bases. CDR3 length: 13 residues. The V segment lost 2 bases and the J segment 7 bases; nucleotides outside the gene matches: 5. The CDR3 protein is CASSLRTGGEQYF. The CDR3 bases are TGTGCCAGCAGTTTAAGGACGGGAGGAGAGCAGTACTTC.

This clonotype occurred once. The rearrangement links TRBV15 to TRBJ2-5, with D possibly called TRBD1 or TRBD2 (6 bases each). The CDR3 loop spans 14 amino acids. Germline V gives CDR1 LNHNV, CDR2 YYDKDF (reference sequence). CDR3 amino acids: CVTVGGGSKETQYF. In nucleotides, the CDR3 is TGTGTCACGGTGGGGGGCGGCAGTAAGGAGACCCAGTACTTC.

The V call is TRBV7-9, the J call TRBJ1-1; D gene unclear. The V end lost 5 bases, the J end lost 0 bases, and 16 bases lay between the germline ends. CDR3 length equals 16 residues. The germline gives CDR1 SEHNR, CDR2 FQNEAQ (reference sequence). CDR3 loop: CASSPSPELMNTEAFF. The CDR3 nucleotides read TGTGCCAGCAGCCCCTCCCCGGAATTGATGAACACTGAAGCTTTCTTT.

The chain combines TRBV7-2 with TRBJ1-1; the D is unclear. The CDR3 runs to 14 residues. The V end was cut by 5 bases, the J end by 0 bases, with 10 bases between. CDR1 SGHTA and CDR2 FQGNSA come from the germline V gene. CDR3 bases: TGTGCCAGCAGCCGTGGGAGGGTGAACACTGAAGCTTTCTTT. It yields the protein CASSRGRVNTEAFF.

This clonotype was observed a few times. The chain employs TRBV9 and TRBJ2-1; D gene ambiguous. Deletions cut 3 bases from V and 0 bases from J, with 4 bases between. Germline V gives CDR1 SGDLS, CDR2 YYNGEE. The CDR3 runs 13 residues. CDR3 sequence reads: CASSGASYNEQFF. The CDR3 nucleotides are TGTGCCAGCAGCGGGGCCTCCTACAATGAGCAGTTCTTC.

This clonotype was counted only a few times. The chain employs TRBV2 and TRBJ1-2; TRBD1 agrees at 11 bases. This CDR3 region has 12 residues. Germline values: CDR1 SNHLY, CDR2 FYNNEI. Losses at the gene ends were 8 bases for V and 8 bases for J; bases not matched to a gene: 4. CDR3 bases: TGTGCCAGCGGGGACAGGGGGAGAGGCTACACCTTC. Translation: CASGDRGRGYTF.

The chain joins TRBV10-3 to TRBJ1-1; TRBD1 aligns across 10 bases. Trimming cost V 6 bases and J 4 bases; bases outside gene matches: 2. This CDR3 comprises 13 residues. Germline V CDR1 and CDR2: ENHRY, SYGVKD. For the CDR3, the DNA is TGTGCCATCAGCAGGACAGGGGGCACTGAAGCTTTCTTT. Its protein is CAISRTGGTEAFF.

Only a few counts were recorded for this clonotype. The chain is built from TRBV10-3 and TRBJ2-7; maybe TRBD1 (6 bases). The germline CDR1 and CDR2 sequences are ENHRY and SYGVKD. V was shortened by 4 bases and J by 0 bases, with 13 bases between the two germline ends. CDR3 length: 15 amino acids. For the CDR3, the DNA is TGTGCCATCAGTGGAGACAGGACCAGCTCCTACGAGCAGTACTTC. Translating it yields CAISGDRTSSYEQYF.

V is TRBV7-2 and J is TRBJ1-2, with D unresolved. CDR1 is SGHTA, CDR2 FQGNSA, per germline. Trimming took off 1 base at V and 2 bases at J, with 5 bases between the two ends. The CDR3 length is 13 residues. The CDR3 DNA is TGTGCCAGCAGCTTAGACCAGAACTATGGCTACACCTTC. It yields the protein CASSLDQNYGYTF.

The CDR3 DNA reads as TGTGCCAGCAGTTCGGGACTAGCGGGAGTGGGCGAGCAGTACTTC. Translating gives CASSSGLAGVGEQYF. The gene calls are TRBV6-6 and TRBJ2-5, with TRBD2 matching over 14 bases. Matching the DNA end better, TRBJ2-7 makes the J call doubtful. Per germline, CDR1 MNHNY and CDR2 SVGAGI (reference sequence). CDR3 length: 15 residues.

This clonotype has a handful of counts. The chain uses TRBV4-2 and TRBJ2-5; D not certain. The germline V and J ends were trimmed by 0 bases and 5 bases, with 4 bases remaining between them. CDR3 length equals 12 residues. From germline, CDR1 is LGHNA and CDR2 YNFKEQ. The CDR3 protein is CASSQESETQYF. As DNA, the CDR3 is TGTGCCAGCAGCCAAGAGAGCGAGACCCAGTACTTC.

This sequence joins TRBV27 and TRBJ2-7; 9 nucleotides match TRBD1. CDR3 length: 13 residues. Germline V lookup: CDR1 MNHEY, CDR2 SMNVEV (reference sequence). J gave up 5 bases and V 3 bases, and 2 bases lay outside the gene matches. The CDR3 is CASSLGQGHEQYF. The CDR3 coding sequence is TGTGCCAGCAGTTTGGGACAGGGCCACGAGCAGTACTTC.

The chain combines TRBV5-1 with TRBJ2-5; D unresolved. In germline, CDR1 is SGHRS, CDR2 YFSETQ. Trimming took 3 bases from V and 6 from J, leaving 6 bases between them. This CDR3 contains 11 residues. The CDR3 nucleotides are TGCGCCAGCAGCTCCCGCCAGACCCAGTACTTC. Its protein is CASSSRQTQYF.

This rearrangement joins TRBV20-1 to TRBJ2-7, with 11 bases identical to TRBD2. The V gene end was trimmed by 6 bases and the J gene end by 0 bases; junction bases not matched to a gene: 4. The germline CDR1 and CDR2 sequences are DFQATT and SNEGSKA (reference sequence). CDR3 length equals 14 residues. CDR3 nucleotide sequence: TGCAGTGCAGGGACTAGCGGACGCTCCTACGAGCAGTACTTC. This translates into CSAGTSGRSYEQYF.

DNA for the CDR3: TGTGCCAGCACCTCATATCCCAGCACAGATACGCAGTATTTT. This gives the protein CASTSYPSTDTQYF. This chain links TRBV12-3 or TRBV12-4 with TRBJ2-3; D unresolved. V dropped 7 bases and J dropped 0 bases, with 11 bases sitting between them. The CDR3 extends over 14 amino acids.

The V call is TRBV6-5, the J call TRBJ1-1; D gene ambiguous. Trimming left V 8 bases short and J 7 bases short, with 17 bases between. CDR3 length equals 13 residues. Per germline, CDR1 MNHEY and CDR2 SVGAGI. The CDR3 DNA reads as TGTGCCAGCCTAAGGGCGGCGGCAAATGAAGCTTTCTTT. Translated: CASLRAAANEAFF.

This chain links TRBV6-6 with TRBJ1-1; TRBD1 agrees at 10 bases. Germline V gene data show CDR1 as MNHNY and CDR2 as SVGAGI (reference sequence). The J segment lost 1 base and the V segment lost 5 bases, leaving 4 bases of the junction unmatched. The CDR3 spans 15 residues. As DNA, the CDR3 is TGTGCCAGCAGTCGATGGACAGGGGGGAACACTGAAGCTTTCTTT. This gives the protein CASSRWTGGNTEAFF.